This T cell receptor beta chain was sequenced for a study of cytomegalovirus exposure and HLA in healthy donors. This clone came up a few times. PCR involved 60 Vbeta and 13 Jbeta primers. Using immunoSEQ multiplex PCR, the repertoire was profiled, and TCRdb retains in-frame clones only, with some absent. The table has about 160,000 clones, around three quarters seen once; the top ten hold 3.7%. CDR3 length: 15 amino acids. CDR1 is MNHEY, CDR2 SMNVEV, per germline (reference sequence). Trimming removed 5 bases from V and 6 bases from J; junction bases left unmatched: 13. The TCR was taken from a man between 25 and 39 years old in good health and CMV-seropositive. Sequences were obtained from PBMCs. The chain combines TRBV27 with TRBJ2-7; 7 bases line up with TRBD1. DNA of the CDR3: TGTGCCAGCAGTCCGGACAGGCGCGAGGGTAGCGAGCAGTACTTC. Translated: CASSPDRREGSEQYF.